The present T cell receptor (beta chain) was sequenced within a study of blood T cell repertoires in COVID-19 (dated by TCRdb to 2020 to 2022). Regarding the research as a whole: Samples from collaborators originated in the United States, Italy and Spain and spanned both the acute and convalescent phases of COVID-19. Sample metadata almost always included a de-identified subject ID, COVID-19 status, age in years and sex. Subjects who had been exposed to COVID-19, were actively infected with it, or had recovered from it provided the deeply sampled blood TCRbeta repertoires that made up the dataset. Samples came from the ongoing ImmuneRACE study (first 160 participants) plus 1,254 subjects from 6 global collaborators. A freely available public database, intended as a resource for researchers studying the immune response to SARS-CoV-2, is where the repertoires were released. Where available, HLA class I and class II types were obtained from metadata supplied by the sample provider rather than from assay-based typing. The prospective study material was composed of cDNA or gDNA derived from T cells, B-cell-depleted T cells, or PBMCs. General findings and caveats noted by the study authors: The quantity of clinical and demographic metadata differed by source and by participant and was supplied without curation.

One collaborating source in Seattle enrolled patients during active infection and followed them longitudinally through the course of disease. Whole blood was collected in K2EDTA tubes by collaborating institutions according to the institutions' own protocols. For TCRbeta analysis, collaborator samples were shipped as frozen whole blood, as isolated PBMCs, or as DNA extracted from either sample type. CDR1 MGHRA and CDR2 YSYEKL are derived from the germline V gene. Its CDR3 holds 16 amino acids, cysteine through phenylalanine. Only the CDR3 part of the read is kept: 48 bases, read in frame from the first base. V is reduced by 4 bases and J by 0 bases, leaving a spacing of 15 bases between them. Comments on this clone: There is no known antigen for this receptor. No base-level quality is on record; no much larger clone is a single base apart.

TCRbeta CDR3 regions were amplified from genomic DNA using the immunoSEQ Assay, a bias-controlled multiplex PCR. In the source study's methods: Nucleated cell counts per sample were estimated from amplification of reference gene primers within the assay. Sequence reads were collapsed and filtered to measure the absolute abundance of every unique TCRbeta CDR3 rearrangement. For each sample, productive Simpson clonality was calculated by taking the square root of Simpson's diversity index across productive rearrangements. In TCRdb, the immuneACCESS table is reduced to in-frame sequences with V and J assigned. These tables do not hold every clone; where another copy was compared, an unresolved V gene accounts for under half, and the others remain unexplained. V and J calls and clone size come straight from that table; D and trimming were deduced from the DNA. This sample holds 150,000 to 180,000 clones; around 82% were observed only once. 0.63% of the sample rests with the top ten.

Sequenced input: peripheral blood. Recombination linked TRBV4-1 to TRBJ1-1, with the D segment identity uncertain. The clonotype was recovered from a man aged 55 to 70 with COVID-19, enrolled during active disease. The bases are TGCGCCAGCAGCCTCCCGGAGGGAAATTTGAACACTGAAGCTTTCTTT. This encodes CASSLPEGNLNTEAFF.